Listed below are T cell receptor beta chains from one sample, sequenced in a study of blood T cells in healthy people across ages. Via MiXCR, TCRdb re-called the 5' RACE reads, giving one row per CDR3 protein. The table includes around 870,000 distinct CDR3 sequences, 25% to 35% detected once. Sequencing was performed on blood. These receptors were taken from an elderly woman in good health. The CDR3 runs from the conserved cysteine through the conserved F or W. Each record gives: J gene, D gene, V gene, clone size, CDR3 DNA, CDR3 protein. A D gene is named only where the DNA matches it firmly. A row's size may be missing; if present it is once, few, many or a size class.

J: TRBJ1-5; D: .; V: TRBV7-2; size: .; DNA: TGTGCCAGCAGCTTAATCGGGGGCACTAATCAGCCCCAGCATTTT; CDR3: CASSLIGGTNQPQHF
J: TRBJ2-3; D: .; V: TRBV7-2; size: few; DNA: TGTGCCAGCAGCTTGTTGGGTCCCCTAGGCACAGATACGCAGTATTTT; CDR3: CASSLLGPLGTDTQYF
J: TRBJ2-7; D: TRBD1; V: TRBV5-1; size: many; DNA: TGCGCCAGCAGCGTAGTCTCTCCGGGACAGGGGGCATACGAGCAGTACTTC; CDR3: CASSVVSPGQGAYEQYF
J: TRBJ2-1; D: TRBD2; V: TRBV7-2; size: many; DNA: TGTGCCAGCAGCTTAGTCAGCGGGGGGTACTACAATGAGCAGTTCTTC; CDR3: CASSLVSGGYYNEQFF
J: TRBJ2-3; D: .; V: TRBV21-1; size: .; DNA: TGTGCCAGCAGCAAAAGCCAGACAGATACGCAGTATTTT; CDR3: CASSKSQTDTQYF
J: TRBJ2-3; D: .; V: TRBV7-2; size: many; DNA: TGTGCCAGCAGCTTAGGGGGAGTGGGTAGCACAGATACGCAGTATTTT; CDR3: CASSLGGVGSTDTQYF
J: TRBJ2-3; D: .; V: TRBV6-1; size: many; DNA: TGTGCCAGCAACTTTGGGACGGAGTCCACAGATACGCAGTATTTT; CDR3: CASNFGTESTDTQYF
J: TRBJ2-1; D: TRBD2; V: TRBV24-1; size: .; DNA: TGTGCCACCAGTGATTCAGCGGGGGACGAGCAGTTCTTC; CDR3: CATSDSAGDEQFF
J: TRBJ2-7; D: .; V: TRBV21-1; size: many; DNA: TGTGCCAGCAGCAAAGAAAAGGGGGCTCCCTACGAGCAGTACTTC; CDR3: CASSKEKGAPYEQYF
J: TRBJ2-7; D: TRBD1; V: TRBV20-1; size: many; DNA: TGCAGTGCTGTTGACAGGGGGCAGGAGCAGTACTTC; CDR3: CSAVDRGQEQYF
J: TRBJ1-2; D: .; V: TRBV24-1; size: .; DNA: TGTGCCACCAGTGATACTCCGAGGGGCTATGGCTACACCTTC; CDR3: CATSDTPRGYGYTF
J: TRBJ2-5; D: TRBD2; V: TRBV5-1; size: many; DNA: TGCGCCAGCCGACTGGACGGGGGGGCCCAAGAGACCCAGTACTTC; CDR3: CASRLDGGAQETQYF
J: TRBJ2-7; D: .; V: TRBV15; size: many; DNA: TGTGCCACCAGCAGGGGGGCCGTAACGGGCTACGAGCAGTACTTC; CDR3: CATSRGAVTGYEQYF
J: TRBJ2-1; D: .; V: TRBV6-6; size: many; DNA: TGTGCCAGCCTTTCCTACAATGAGCAGTTCTTC; CDR3: CASLSYNEQFF